This entry concerns a single T cell receptor (beta chain). Its antigen has not been determined. No per-base quality is available; no much larger clone lies one base away. Ficoll-Paque density gradient centrifugation was the method used to isolate PBMCs. This sample stems from a study of T-cell memory formation after mild COVID-19 (dated by TCRdb to about 2021). In terms of the full investigation: TCR sequence clusters from the two donors were found to be largely donor specific. In a couple of donors, T-cell clones that expanded and contracted after mild COVID-19 were tracked by sequencing TCRalpha and TCRbeta repertoires over time. The cohort was made up of two young adult volunteers, one female and one male, who were previously healthy.

Based on the germline V gene, the CDR1 and CDR2 sequences are SGHRS and YFSETQ. The CDR3 numbers 14 residues from cysteine through phenylalanine. Only the CDR3 DNA is retained, 42 bases long and in frame from the first base. Trimming at the junction amounts to 4 bases on V and 4 bases on J, and the germline ends lie 14 bases apart. Sequencing was carried out with an Illumina NovaSeq 6000. cDNA libraries for TCRalpha and TCRbeta were prepared by 5'RACE using constant-segment primers, with sample barcodes and unique molecular identifiers added. Trizol reagent was used to extract RNA from every sample. Amplification of the libraries took two PCR steps, and the second step added a second sample barcode plus Illumina TruSeq adapters. Sequencing of libraries was performed on an Illumina NovaSeq with 2 x 150 bp paired-end reads. The published analysis was carried out like this. Reads were demultiplexed and collapsed into UMI-guided consensus sequences with migec v1.2.7. With mixcr v2.1.11, UMI consensuses were aligned to TRA and TRB V and J templates and assembled into clonotypes. Expanded or contracted clonotypes were those called significant by both edgeR and NoisET, with noise models trained on biological replicates. For edgeR calls, a false discovery rate-adjusted p below 0.01 and a log2 fold-change threshold of 1 were applied. As an exploratory analysis of dynamics, max-normalized trajectories of the 1000 most abundant clonotypes were examined by PCA with hierarchical clustering. Each responding clone was given a CD4 or CD8 phenotype based on the CD4+ and CD8+ repertoires, which had been sequenced separately. The public reads were run again by TCRdb, first through fastp at Q25 and then through MiXCR, and only productive beta chains were kept. For every CDR3 protein sequence, its rows merge into one entry that carries the most common genes and DNA. TCRdb, not the authors, supplied the V and J calls. The sample includes 90,000 to 130,000 distinct CDR3 sequences, with about a sixth observed a single time. The top ten hold roughly 5.5% of the sample.

General conclusions and limits of the study: The study included only a couple of mild cases, and larger cohorts that include severe cases with pre-infection samples were judged to be necessary. The second-wave clones that peaked on day 37 were not confirmed to be SARS-CoV-2 specific. Some responding clones were detected in pre-infection memory, which suggested that pre-existing cross-reactive memory T cells had joined the SARS-CoV-2 response. Contracting CD4+ clones appeared mostly in the CM and EM memory subsets, whereas CD8+ clones were enriched in EMRA. Clones contracting from day 15 to 85 had balanced CD4/CD8 phenotypes, while a second wave expanding from day 15 to 37 was biased towards CD4+.

The clonotype originates from a man between 18 and 29 years old who had mild COVID-19 (a few samples of this study predate the infection). The sample titles of this study are shuffled in the database, so cell type and time point are left out; the donor was told from shared clones. The chain is assembled from TRBV5-1 and TRBJ1-1; TRBD1 is a possible D gene, resting on 6 matching bases. The sample taken for sequencing was PBMCs or a T cell subset sorted from them (not recorded which). The DNA reads as follows: TGCGCCAGCAGCATACAGGGAGGCGGCACTGAAGCTTTCTTT. This yields the protein CASSIQGGGTEAFF.